One sample yielded the 30 T cell receptor beta chains listed below, sequenced in a study of T-cell reconstitution after alpha-beta-depleted transplantation in children. A library of TCRbeta sequences, prepared with unique molecular identifiers, was generated. A single record per CDR3 protein comes from TCRdb applying MiXCR to the PCR reads. Of roughly 300,000 distinct CDR3 sequences in the sample, 9.9% are singletons; the top ten hold 10%. Source: PBMCs from the stem cell graft donor, taken from the stem cell graft. The receptors shown here come from a human donor who donated a stem cell graft to a child with SCID.

J is TRBJ2-3 and V is TRBV7-9; TRBD1 or TRBD2 may be the D gene (5 bases each). Deletions cut 10 bases from V and 4 bases from J, with 9 bases between. This CDR3 region has 11 residues. Germline CDR1 and CDR2: SEHNR and FQNEAQ (reference sequence). CDR3 bases: TGTGCCACCCGAGGGGCAGATACGCAGTATTTT. Translating gives CATRGADTQYF.

This sequence joins TRBV5-1 and TRBJ2-7, with 8 nucleotides matching TRBD1. Germline V gene sequence: CDR1 SGHRS, CDR2 YFSETQ. The CDR3 is made up of 14 amino acids. V lost 0 bases, J lost 5 bases, and 4 bases stayed unmatched. As DNA, the CDR3 is TGCGCCAGCAGCTTGGCACAGGGGGTCAACGAGCAGTACTTC. Translation: CASSLAQGVNEQYF.

The rearrangement joins TRBV27 to TRBJ2-7; D is possibly TRBD1 (6 bases). V lost 5 bases and J 0 bases, leaving 17 bases between the germline ends. CDR1 is MNHEY, CDR2 SMNVEV, per germline (reference sequence). The length of the CDR3 is 16 residues. The CDR3 nucleotides read TGTGCCAGCAGTCCAATGACAGGCCCGAGCTCCTACGAGCAGTACTTC. It translates to CASSPMTGPSSYEQYF.

The chain joins TRBV20-1 to TRBJ1-1; D perhaps matches TRBD1 (6 bases). Trimming stripped 1 base from V and 6 bases from J, with 9 bases between. Germline V gene lookup returns CDR1 DFQATT and CDR2 SNEGSKA (reference sequence). This CDR3 spans 12 amino acids. CDR3 sequence (DNA): TGCAGTGCTAGAGCCAGGGGCCCTGAAGCTTTCTTT. Its translation is CSARARGPEAFF.

This chain uses TRBV6-5 with TRBJ2-7; D not certain. The germline gives CDR1 MNHEY, CDR2 SVGAGI. Trimming removed 2 bases from V and 1 base from J, with 9 bases in between. CDR3 length equals 14 residues. The CDR3 sequence is CASSYGLSSYEQYF. In DNA form, the CDR3 reads TGTGCCAGCAGTTACGGTCTCAGTTCCTACGAGCAGTACTTC.

At least ten counts were recorded for this clonotype. The chain has TRBV27 and TRBJ1-2; the D gene is possibly TRBD1 (5 bases). Looked up from germline, CDR1 is MNHEY and CDR2 is SMNVEV (reference sequence). V lost 4 bases, J lost 0 bases, and 12 bases lay in between. This CDR3 region has 15 residues. The CDR3 nucleotides are TGTGCCAGCAGTTATTCGGGGGTCGCTAACTATGGCTACACCTTC. Protein product: CASSYSGVANYGYTF.

The chain employs TRBV9 and TRBJ2-3, with TRBD2 identical over 8 bases. This CDR3 is built from 16 residues. With V trimmed by 0 bases and J by 0 bases, 3 bases remained unmatched. The germline CDR1 and CDR2 sequences are SGDLS and YYNGEE. The CDR3: CASSVEAGASTDTQYF. The DNA of the CDR3 is TGTGCCAGCAGCGTAGAAGCGGGGGCTAGCACAGATACGCAGTATTTT.

The chain couples TRBV7-9 to TRBJ2-7; D is unresolved. The ends were cut back, 1 base at V and 4 bases at J, with 8 bases in the middle. CDR3 length equals 13 residues. Germline lookup yields CDR1 SEHNR and CDR2 FQNEAQ (reference sequence). The CDR3 DNA reads TGTGCCAGCAGCTTAGAGAATGAGTACGAGCAGTACTTC. Its protein is CASSLENEYEQYF.

This chain connects TRBV5-1 to TRBJ2-1; D is perhaps TRBD1 or TRBD2 (5 bases each). V was clipped by 6 bases and J by 0 bases, with 13 bases between them. From germline, CDR1 is SGHRS and CDR2 YFSETQ. The CDR3 has 15 amino acids. The CDR3 loop is CASTRDPSSYNEQFF. In DNA form, the CDR3 reads TGCGCCAGCACCAGGGACCCGAGCTCCTACAATGAGCAGTTCTTC.

This chain uses TRBV3-1 with TRBJ2-5; D possibly corresponds to TRBD1 (6 bases). The CDR3 runs 18 residues. CDR1 is LGHDT, CDR2 YNNKEL, per germline (reference sequence). V was trimmed by 2 bases and J by 5 bases, leaving 24 bases between them. The CDR3 sequence is CASSQIQRNRALRETQYF. The CDR3 nucleotides are TGTGCCAGCAGCCAAATTCAGCGCAACAGGGCACTCCGGGAGACCCAGTACTTC.

The chain joins TRBV20-1 to TRBJ2-2, with TRBD1 matching over 7 bases. Germline V CDR1 and CDR2: DFQATT, SNEGSKA (reference sequence). The CDR3 runs 18 residues. Losses at the gene ends were 0 bases for V and 0 bases for J; bases not matched to a gene: 10. The DNA of the CDR3 is TGCAGTGCTAGAGATTGGGGCAGGGGGTCGACGAACACCGGGGAGCTGTTTTTT. Translation gives CSARDWGRGSTNTGELFF.

The chain links TRBV27 to TRBJ2-7; D gene ambiguous. Looked up from germline, CDR1 is MNHEY and CDR2 is SMNVEV (reference sequence). The ends were cut back, 5 bases at V and 2 bases at J, with 13 bases in the middle. The CDR3 length is 14 residues. The DNA of the CDR3 is TGTGCCAGCAGTCCGTCCAGTGGACCCTACGAGCAGTACTTC. Its protein is CASSPSSGPYEQYF.

The gene calls are TRBV5-1 and TRBJ2-3; no firm D call. CDR3 length equals 15 residues. V dropped 4 bases and J dropped 2 bases, with 14 bases sitting between them. Germline V gene lookup returns CDR1 SGHRS and CDR2 YFSETQ. The CDR3 region has the DNA TGCGCCAGCAGCCCAATAAGTGATCTCACAGATACGCAGTATTTT. Its protein is CASSPISDLTDTQYF.

The sample holds many counts of this clonotype. The chain employs TRBV5-4 and TRBJ2-1; 7 nucleotides line up with TRBD1. Per germline, CDR1 SGHNT and CDR2 YYREEE (reference sequence). V lost 5 bases and J lost 0; bases outside the gene matches: 8. The CDR3 runs to 16 residues. CDR3 region: CASRPGQPSSYNEQFF. The CDR3, as DNA: TGTGCCAGCAGGCCGGGACAGCCGAGCTCCTACAATGAGCAGTTCTTC.

V is TRBV12-3 or TRBV12-4 and J is TRBJ2-1, with 8 bases that match TRBD2. J gave up 2 bases and V 3 bases, and 6 bases lay outside the gene matches. CDR3 size: 16 residues. The CDR3 region is CASSFSSSGPYNEQFF. The CDR3 DNA follows: TGTGCCAGCAGTTTCTCCTCTAGCGGGCCCTACAATGAGCAGTTCTTC.

This clonotype showed up just a few times. The chain combines TRBV6-5 with TRBJ1-2, with a tentative D call TRBD1 (5 bases). This CDR3 region has 16 residues. The V end lost 0 bases, the J end lost 7 bases, and 18 bases lay between the germline ends. From germline, CDR1 is MNHEY and CDR2 SVGAGI. For the CDR3, the DNA is TGTGCCAGCAGTTACTCGACTGGCAGGGTGGTCAGTGGCTACACCTTC. Protein product: CASSYSTGRVVSGYTF.

This clonotype was counted at least ten times. This chain connects TRBV9 to TRBJ1-2; D is undetermined. The CDR3 is 11 residues long. Germline CDR1 reads SGDLS; CDR2 reads YYNGEE. V lost 7 bases and J lost 5, with 9 bases in between. The CDR3 nucleotides are TGTGCCAGCGCGAGTGGATATGGCTACACCTTC. It codes for CASASGYGYTF.

This clonotype was counted many times. The chain couples TRBV10-3 to TRBJ2-7; TRBD1 agrees at 8 bases. Germline CDR1 reads ENHRY; CDR2 reads SYGVKD. The CDR3 totals 14 residues. Unmatched junction bases numbered 10, after V lost 5 bases and J lost 7 bases. CDR3 region: CAISIDRGPREQYF. The CDR3 DNA sequence: TGTGCCATCAGTATAGACAGGGGTCCGAGGGAGCAGTACTTC.

The sample holds a few counts of this clonotype. The rearrangement joins TRBV25-1 to TRBJ2-7; 8 bases are a match to TRBD1. V lost 4 bases, J lost 2 bases, and 10 bases stayed unmatched. In germline, CDR1 is MGHDK, CDR2 SYGVNS. This CDR3 is built from 16 residues. CDR3 sequence reads: CASSGYPGGRTYEQYF. For the CDR3, the DNA is TGTGCCAGCAGTGGCTATCCAGGGGGCCGCACCTACGAGCAGTACTTC.

This clonotype showed up many times. This sequence joins TRBV5-6 and TRBJ1-1; D gene unclear. Germline CDR1 and CDR2: SGHDT and YYEEEE. The CDR3 is 12 residues long. The V gene lost 0 bases and the J gene lost 5 bases, with 5 bases spanning the gap. The CDR3 region is CASSLVWTEAFF. In DNA form, the CDR3 reads TGTGCCAGCAGCTTGGTTTGGACTGAAGCTTTCTTT.

The genes are TRBV5-1 and TRBJ2-7, with D possibly being TRBD1 or TRBD2 (5 bases each). The CDR3 loop spans 15 amino acids. Trimming removed 4 bases from V and 6 bases from J, with 20 bases in between. CDR1 is SGHRS, CDR2 YFSETQ, per germline. This CDR3 reads CASSINRDPGGEQYF. CDR3 DNA: TGCGCCAGCAGCATAAACCGGGACCCTGGGGGCGAGCAGTACTTC.

The sample holds many counts of this clonotype. The rearrangement uses TRBV5-1 and TRBJ2-7; D remains ambiguous. V was cut by 4 bases and J by 6 bases, with 17 bases left in between. CDR3 length: 14 residues. Per the germline V gene, CDR1 is SGHRS and CDR2 is YFSETQ. The CDR3 here is CASSPRSMASEQYF. The CDR3 DNA sequence: TGCGCCAGCAGCCCCCGGAGCATGGCTAGCGAGCAGTACTTC.

V gene TRBV15 combines with J gene TRBJ2-3; D remains unclear. V lost 1 base and J 0 bases, leaving 14 bases between the germline ends. The CDR3 sequence is 17 residues long. Germline V CDR1 and CDR2: LNHNV, YYDKDF (reference sequence). The CDR3 spells CATSRAYGPTSTDTQYF. CDR3 DNA: TGTGCCACCAGCAGAGCTTACGGACCTACTAGCACAGATACGCAGTATTTT.

There are many counts of this clonotype. The chain uses TRBV6-5 and TRBJ2-1, with 11 positions matching TRBD2. There are 19 residues in the CDR3. J was trimmed by 7 bases and V by 1 base; bases with no gene match: 15. CDR1 and CDR2 (germline): MNHEY, SVGAGI. CDR3 bases: TGTGCCAGCAGTTACTTTGCCGGTTTTAGCGGGGGGGATCAGAATGAGCAGTTCTTC. Its translation: CASSYFAGFSGGDQNEQFF.

This sequence joins TRBV20-1 and TRBJ2-1; D is uncertain. CDR1 is DFQATT and CDR2 is SNEGSKA in the germline V gene (reference sequence). V lost 2 bases, J lost 4 bases, and 12 bases lay in between. The CDR3 contains 14 residues. The CDR3, as DNA: TGCAGTGCTAGATTAGGCGGCACATACAATGAGCAGTTCTTC. It encodes CSARLGGTYNEQFF.

This clonotype appeared many times. This chain links TRBV7-8 with TRBJ2-7, with TRBD1 as a possible D gene (6 bases). The V gene lost 5 bases and the J gene lost 3 bases, with 8 bases spanning the gap. CDR1 and CDR2 (germline): SGHVS, FQNEAQ. This CDR3 spans 12 amino acids. The CDR3 here is CASSGDNYEQYF. The CDR3 coding sequence is TGTGCCAGCAGCGGGGACAACTACGAGCAGTACTTC.

This clonotype came up many times. The V gene is TRBV12-3 or TRBV12-4, the J gene TRBJ1-1; D is undetermined. The CDR3 totals 12 residues. Trimming took 3 bases from V and 7 from J, leaving 9 bases between them. In DNA, the CDR3 is TGTGCCAGCAGTTTGAGCGCCAATGAAGCTTTCTTT. Amino acid sequence: CASSLSANEAFF.

CDR3 sequence reads: CASSLGTVNEKLFF. The DNA of the CDR3 is TGTGCCAGCAGCTTAGGAACAGTTAATGAAAAACTGTTTTTT. The rearrangement links TRBV7-9 to TRBJ1-4; D gene unclear. The CDR3 contains 14 residues. Trimming left V 1 base short and J 4 bases short, with 7 bases between. The germline gives CDR1 SEHNR, CDR2 FQNEAQ (reference sequence).

The chain uses TRBV27 and TRBJ2-5; D is tentatively TRBD1 or TRBD2 (7 bases each). Between the trimmed V and J ends, which lost 5 bases and 0 bases, there was a span of 16 bases. CDR3 length: 16 amino acids. CDR1 and CDR2 from the germline V gene are MNHEY and SMNVEV (reference sequence). CDR3 sequence (DNA): TGTGCCAGCAGTCGTCTCAGGGGGGGGTACCAAGAGACCCAGTACTTC. This codes for CASSRLRGGYQETQYF.

There are many counts of this clonotype. The chain recombines TRBV9 with TRBJ2-5; weak D call: TRBD1 (5 bases). Trimming left V 2 bases short and J 0 bases short, with 5 bases between. CDR3 length equals 13 residues. Germline V lookup: CDR1 SGDLS, CDR2 YYNGEE. CDR3 coding DNA: TGTGCCAGCAGCGTGACAGACCAAGAGACCCAGTACTTC. The encoded protein is CASSVTDQETQYF.